These T cell receptor beta chains were read from a single sample in a study of blood T cell repertoires in COVID-19. Measured with immunoSEQ multiplex PCR; TCRdb has only the in-frame clones, and not every one. The sample includes 500,000 or so clones, 87% seen only once; the top ten take under 0.75%. Material for sequencing was PBMCs or T cells enriched from blood (not recorded which). These receptors all come from a woman aged 18-29 years who had recovered from COVID-19. Each CDR3 is given with its conserved first and last residue. Each record gives: D gene, J gene, V gene, CDR3 protein. D genes are given only for firm matches.

-	TRBJ1-2	TRBV6-5	CATAGGGYSGYTF
-	TRBJ2-6	TRBV2	CASFLLGANVLTF
TRBD1	TRBJ2-5	TRBV5-1	CASSLLQGAETQYF
-	TRBJ1-2	TRBV5-1	CASSLLISGSSKRDGYTF
-	TRBJ1-2	TRBV12-5	CASGLARGANYGYTF
TRBD1	TRBJ2-6	TRBV6-5	CASSYRKSTGDVLTF
TRBD1	TRBJ1-5	TRBV27	CASSSGQTNQPQHF
-	TRBJ2-3	TRBV19	CASSIQGPDTQYF
-	TRBJ1-5	TRBV2	CASSEQGTNQPQHF
-	TRBJ1-1	TRBV30	CAFVPGAVGAFF
-	TRBJ1-2	TRBV6-5	CASSYSAPHYGYTF
-	TRBJ1-1	TRBV5-1	CASSSSDGNTEAFF